The 27 T cell receptor beta chains in this list originate from one sample, sequenced in a study of T cell responses to AZD1222 COVID-19 vaccine. Sequenced by immunoSEQ multiplex PCR; TCRdb stores in-frame clones only, minus some. This table has around 80,000 clones, about four fifths appearing once. This sample comprised peripheral blood, obtained 28 days after the second AZD1222 dose. Every receptor here comes from an adult who received the AZD1222 COVID-19 vaccine.

In regard to this clone: Other DNA sequences in this sample translate to the same CDR3. The chain recombines TRBV29-1 with TRBJ1-1, with D unclear. The CDR3 runs 13 residues. Germline V gives CDR1 SQVTM, CDR2 ANQGSEA. V was cut by 1 base and J by 5 bases, with 11 bases left in between. The CDR3 loop is CSVEAGGWTEAFF. As DNA, the CDR3 is TGCAGCGTTGAAGCTGGTGGCTGGACTGAAGCTTTCTTT.

The chain employs TRBV7-9 and TRBJ2-2; 7 nucleotides agree with TRBD2. This CDR3 has 17 amino acids. Germline values: CDR1 SEHNR, CDR2 FQNEAQ (reference sequence). J gave up 1 base and V 5 bases, and 10 bases lay outside the gene matches. The CDR3 protein is CASSPSLSGKNTGELFF. The CDR3 DNA reads TGTGCCAGCAGCCCCAGTCTCAGCGGGAAGAACACCGGGGAGCTGTTTTTT.

This sequence joins TRBV7-2 and TRBJ2-7, with TRBD2 as a possible D gene (5 bases). V lost 4 bases and J 2 bases, leaving 12 bases between the germline ends. CDR1 and CDR2 from the germline V gene are SGHTA and FQGNSA. The CDR3 consists of 14 residues. In DNA form, the CDR3 reads TGTGCCAGCAGCTCCCCGCCGGGAACCTACGAGCAGTACTTC. The encoded protein is CASSSPPGTYEQYF.

The sample holds one count of this clone. The gene calls are TRBV19 and TRBJ1-5; D ambiguous. Germline-derived CDR1 and CDR2 are LNHDA and SQIVND (reference sequence). The ends were cut back, 0 bases at V and 4 bases at J, with 7 bases in the middle. This CDR3 has 14 residues. CDR3 loop: CASSIDSANQPQHF. DNA for the CDR3: TGTGCCAGTAGTATAGATTCAGCGAATCAGCCCCAGCATTTT.

The chain joins TRBV20-1 to TRBJ2-3; D may match TRBD1 or TRBD2 (5 bases each). This CDR3 comprises 12 residues. V shed 3 bases and J shed 6 bases, with 10 bases lying between them. CDR1 and CDR2 from the germline V gene are DFQATT and SNEGSKA (reference sequence). The CDR3 is CSASSGPDTQYF. The CDR3 DNA reads TGCAGTGCTAGTTCGGGGCCTGATACGCAGTATTTT.

The V gene is TRBV5-1, the J gene TRBJ2-7; TRBD1 might be the D (6 bases). Germline V gene sequence: CDR1 SGHRS, CDR2 YFSETQ. The CDR3 totals 14 residues. The ends were cut back, 0 bases at V and 6 bases at J, with 13 bases in the middle. Here the CDR3 DNA reads TGCGCCAGCAGCTTGGAGGGACACCCCATCGAGCAGTACTTC. It is translated as CASSLEGHPIEQYF.

This clone was counted between two and nine times. The chain uses TRBV20-1 and TRBJ2-1, with 10 bases that match TRBD2. Trimming at V came to 3 bases and at J to 9 bases, leaving 8 bases not matched to a gene. Germline loops: CDR1 DFQATT, CDR2 SNEGSKA (reference sequence). The CDR3 extends over 14 amino acids. The CDR3 nucleotides read TGCAGTGCTAGTCCCGGGACTAGCGTAACTGAGCAGTTCTTC. This codes for CSASPGTSVTEQFF.

The chain combines TRBV2 with TRBJ2-1, with TRBD2 as a possible D gene (6 bases). The CDR3 has 13 residues. Germline values: CDR1 SNHLY, CDR2 FYNNEI. The V end was cut by 4 bases, the J end by 5 bases, with 9 bases between. Written as DNA, the CDR3 is TGTGCCAGCAGTGGCACTAGCAACAATGAGCAGTTCTTC. Amino acid sequence: CASSGTSNNEQFF.

This clone has only one observation. The rearrangement links TRBV19 to TRBJ2-7; 7 nucleotides line up with TRBD2. The CDR3 covers 14 residues. The junction had 5 bases not matched to a gene; V was cut back by 1 base and J by 5 bases. Germline assignment: CDR1 LNHDA and CDR2 SQIVND (reference sequence). The CDR3 bases are TGTGCCAGTAGTATAGGGGGGGGTCTCGACGAGCAGTACTTC. Encoded protein: CASSIGGGLDEQYF. The full variable domain, with the rest looked up from reference TRBV19 and TRBJ2-7, is DGGITQSPKYLFRKEGQNVTLSCEQNLNHDAMYWYRQDPGQGLRLIYYSQIVNDFQKGDIAEGYSVSREKKESFPLTVTSAQKNPTAFYLCASSIGGGLDEQYFGPGTRLTVT.

The chain carries TRBV4-2 and TRBJ1-5; a possible D gene is TRBD1 (5 bases). CDR1 is LGHNA and CDR2 is YNFKEQ in the germline V gene. The CDR3 is made up of 14 amino acids. Trimming took 0 bases from V and 6 from J, leaving 9 bases between them. CDR3 nucleotides: TGTGCCAGCAGCCAAGATTGGGGGAGTCAGCCCCAGCATTTT. Translation: CASSQDWGSQPQHF.

The rearrangement links TRBV5-4 to TRBJ2-1; 8 bases agree with TRBD1. With 0 bases clipped from V and 8 bases from J, the junction kept 4 bases outside the gene matches. The CDR3 covers 14 residues. Germline assignment: CDR1 SGHNT and CDR2 YYREEE (reference sequence). The CDR3 spells CASSLGQGWDEQFF. The CDR3 DNA reads as TGTGCCAGCAGCTTGGGACAGGGGTGGGATGAGCAGTTCTTC. Complete variable domain (other parts from reference TRBV5-4 and TRBJ2-1): ETGVTQSPTHLIKTRGQQVTLRCSSQSGHNTVSWYQQALGQGPQFIFQYYREEENGRGNFPPRFSGLQFPNYSSELNVNALELDDSALYLCASSLGQGWDEQFFGPGTRLTVL.

The chain carries TRBV2 and TRBJ2-5, with TRBD1 identical over 7 bases. V lost 6 bases and J lost 1; bases outside the gene matches: 5. The CDR3 covers 14 residues. Germline CDR1 reads SNHLY; CDR2 reads FYNNEI. The DNA of the CDR3 is TGTGCCAGCAGACCGGGACAGATCCAAGAGACCCAGTACTTC. Translation gives CASRPGQIQETQYF.

The chain joins TRBV3-1 (or the pseudogene TRBV3-2) to TRBJ2-7; no definite D call. The length of the CDR3 is 13 residues. In germline, CDR1 is LGHDT, CDR2 YNNKEL (reference sequence). V was clipped by 8 bases and J by 2 bases, with 13 bases between them. DNA for the CDR3: TGTGCCAGCTCAACCGGAGTTACCTACGAGCAGTACTTC. Its translation: CASSTGVTYEQYF.

This clone was picked up one time. The V and J genes are TRBV2 and TRBJ2-1; D not resolved. The germline V gene encodes CDR1 SNHLY and CDR2 FYNNEI. This CDR3 has 15 amino acids. Trimming stripped 4 bases from V and 0 bases from J, with 10 bases between. Here the CDR3 reads CASSAQPSSYNEQFF. The CDR3, as DNA: TGTGCCAGCAGTGCGCAGCCCAGCTCCTACAATGAGCAGTTCTTC.

The V gene is TRBV27, the J gene TRBJ2-3, with 7 bases lining up with TRBD1. The CDR3 totals 17 residues. The junction had 12 bases not matched to a gene; V was cut back by 6 bases and J by 0 bases. CDR1 and CDR2 (germline): MNHEY, SMNVEV (reference sequence). The CDR3 reads CASRLRTGGVSTDTQYF. As DNA, the CDR3 is TGTGCCAGCAGACTACGGACAGGTGGCGTTAGCACAGATACGCAGTATTTT.

The rearrangement links TRBV10-3 to TRBJ1-4; D unresolved. The V end was cut by 0 bases, the J end by 6 bases, with 5 bases between. Germline V lookup: CDR1 ENHRY, CDR2 SYGVKD. The CDR3 totals 13 residues. DNA of the CDR3: TGTGCCATCAGTGAGTCGACCGATGAAAAACTGTTTTTT. Protein product: CAISESTDEKLFF.

This clone came up a few times. V is TRBV14 and J is TRBJ2-3; weak D call: TRBD2 (6 bases). This CDR3 is 15 amino acids long. Trimming shortened V by 1 base and J by 1 base, and 9 bases separated the two germline ends. CDR1 is SGHDN, CDR2 FVKESK, per germline. CDR3 residues: CASSQGASGTDTQYF. The DNA of the CDR3 is TGTGCCAGCAGCCAAGGGGCTAGCGGCACAGATACGCAGTATTTT.

The J gene is TRBJ2-3, the V gene TRBV7-2; D is unclear. The length of the CDR3 is 15 residues. Germline V gene lookup returns CDR1 SGHTA and CDR2 FQGNSA. V dropped 1 base and J dropped 4 bases, with 12 bases sitting between them. CDR3: CASSLGVSYSDTQYF. CDR3 coding DNA: TGTGCCAGCAGCTTAGGGGTTAGCTACTCAGATACGCAGTATTTT.

The CDR3 reads CASSLEAGESSGANVLTF. For the CDR3, the DNA is TGTGCCAGCAGCTTGGAGGCGGGGGAAAGCTCTGGGGCCAACGTCCTGACTTTC. The chain uses TRBV5-5 and TRBJ2-6; TRBD2 matches 7 bases. Germline CDR1 is SGHKS and CDR2 is YYEKEE (reference sequence). The CDR3 extends over 18 amino acids. The junction had 6 bases not matched to a gene; V was cut back by 0 bases and J by 0 bases.

This chain joins TRBV23-1 and TRBJ2-5, with 10 bases lining up with TRBD1. TRBV23-1 is labeled an ORF, and its function is uncertain. The CDR3 runs 15 residues. Germline trimming cut 3 bases from V and 4 bases from J; bases unmatched to any gene: 5. The CDR3 sequence: CASSQRQGARETQYF. The CDR3, as DNA: TGCGCCAGCAGTCAGCGACAGGGGGCGCGAGAGACCCAGTACTTC.

The chain couples TRBV27 to TRBJ2-3, with 12 bases that match TRBD2. The CDR3 spans 15 residues. Germline assignment: CDR1 MNHEY and CDR2 SMNVEV (reference sequence). With 8 bases clipped from V and 3 bases from J, the junction kept 6 bases outside the gene matches. CDR3 region: CASAGLAGGTDTQYF. In DNA form, the CDR3 reads TGTGCCAGCGCTGGGCTAGCGGGAGGGACAGATACGCAGTATTTT.

The rearrangement joins TRBV24-1 to TRBJ2-1, with TRBD2 identical over 9 bases. The CDR3 is 17 amino acids. Germline CDR1 reads KGHDR; CDR2 reads SFDVKD. With V trimmed by 1 base and J by 8 bases, 11 bases remained unmatched. CDR3 DNA: TGTGCCACCAGTGATTTCGGGCGGGAGGGACTTTTCGATGAGCAGTTCTTC. Translated, it gives CATSDFGREGLFDEQFF.

The V and J genes are TRBV7-2 and TRBJ2-7, with 7 bases fitting TRBD1. The V gene's germline CDR1 is SGHTA and CDR2 FQGNSA. The CDR3 contains 14 residues. Losses at the gene ends were 5 bases for V and 0 bases for J; bases not matched to a gene: 4. Written as DNA, the CDR3 is TGTGCCAGCAGCCGCCGACAGGGCTCCTACGAGCAGTACTTC. Translation: CASSRRQGSYEQYF.

This clone is a singleton in its sample. This sequence joins TRBV6-2 or TRBV6-3 and TRBJ2-7; D is unclear. V was cut by 3 bases and J by 2 bases, with 23 bases left in between. Germline assignment: CDR1 MNHEY and CDR2 SVGEGT. The CDR3 extends over 18 amino acids. The chain's CDR3 is CASSYRPVREPTTYEQYF. Here the CDR3 DNA reads TGTGCCAGCAGTTATCGACCGGTAAGGGAACCGACAACCTACGAGCAGTACTTC.

This clone was observed once. This chain joins TRBV21-1 and TRBJ1-1; the tabulated D call, TRBD1, remains unverified against the DNA. TRBV21-1 has pseudogene status. This CDR3 is built from 13 residues. CDR3 in amino acids: CASSRRQVFEAFF. The CDR3 bases are TGTGCCAGCAGTCGTAGACAGGTTTTTGAAGCTTTCTTT.

The V and J genes are TRBV5-1 and TRBJ2-3; unclear D gene. Germline CDR1 reads SGHRS; CDR2 reads YFSETQ. This CDR3 is 14 amino acids long. V lost 0 bases and J lost 4, with 9 bases in between. The CDR3 region is CASSLGSSSDTQYF. Written as DNA, the CDR3 is TGCGCCAGCAGCTTGGGGAGTTCCTCAGATACGCAGTATTTT.

The rearrangement links TRBV11-2 to TRBJ2-7; D gene ambiguous. CDR3 size: 12 residues. Germline CDR1 is SGHAT and CDR2 is FQNNGV. V shed 2 bases and J shed 4 bases, with 6 bases lying between them. CDR3 in DNA: TGTGCCAGCAGCTTAATAAGTTACGAGCAGTACTTC. Translation gives CASSLISYEQYF.